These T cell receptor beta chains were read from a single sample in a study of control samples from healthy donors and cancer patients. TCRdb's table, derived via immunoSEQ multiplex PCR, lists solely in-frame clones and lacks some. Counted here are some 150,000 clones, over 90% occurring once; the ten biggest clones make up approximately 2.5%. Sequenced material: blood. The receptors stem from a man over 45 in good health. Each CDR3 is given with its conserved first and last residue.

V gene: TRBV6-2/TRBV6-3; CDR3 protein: CASSLAFVNGEAFF
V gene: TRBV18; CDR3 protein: CASSPPPGQGDETQYF
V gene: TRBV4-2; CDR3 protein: CASSQDLDGRAKFF
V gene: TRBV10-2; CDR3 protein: CASSLGIGTDTQYF
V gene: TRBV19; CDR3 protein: CASSQGGGSNQPQHF
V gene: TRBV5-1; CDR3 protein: CASSLQRNEQFF
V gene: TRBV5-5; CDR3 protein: CASSFLAGPYEQYF
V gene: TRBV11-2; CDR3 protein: CASNRHAAYEQYF
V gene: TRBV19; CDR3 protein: CASSIGLAGVHTGELFF
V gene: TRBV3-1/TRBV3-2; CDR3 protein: CASSQAGTATYEQYF
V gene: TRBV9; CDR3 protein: CASSVDAGGSGSPLHF
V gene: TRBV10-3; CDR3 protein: CAISEGRGTGEQFF
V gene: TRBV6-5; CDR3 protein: CASSPRAGSYNEQFF
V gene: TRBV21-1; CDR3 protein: CASSSRQGKTGELFF
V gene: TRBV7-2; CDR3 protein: CASSLGPATNYGYTF
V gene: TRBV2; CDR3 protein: CASSVTGYEQYF
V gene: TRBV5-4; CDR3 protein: CASSSSGSSYNEQFF
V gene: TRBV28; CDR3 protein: CASGTGSKEYF
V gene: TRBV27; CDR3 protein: CASSFNRGFSEAFF
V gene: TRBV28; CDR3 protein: CASSPPTRTGQPQHF
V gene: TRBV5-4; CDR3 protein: CASSRGATNEKLFF
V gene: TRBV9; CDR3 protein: CASSVAGFTNEKLFF
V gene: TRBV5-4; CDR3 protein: CASSLGGKETQYF
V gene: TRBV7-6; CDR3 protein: CASSSTSGPIAETQYF
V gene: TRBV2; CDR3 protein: CASTNLVRQTSPYEQFF
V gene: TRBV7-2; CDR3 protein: CASSYSLQGGATNEKLFF
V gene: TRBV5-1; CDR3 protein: CASSLSGDQPQHF
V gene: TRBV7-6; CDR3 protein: CASSLGPGTFEKLFF